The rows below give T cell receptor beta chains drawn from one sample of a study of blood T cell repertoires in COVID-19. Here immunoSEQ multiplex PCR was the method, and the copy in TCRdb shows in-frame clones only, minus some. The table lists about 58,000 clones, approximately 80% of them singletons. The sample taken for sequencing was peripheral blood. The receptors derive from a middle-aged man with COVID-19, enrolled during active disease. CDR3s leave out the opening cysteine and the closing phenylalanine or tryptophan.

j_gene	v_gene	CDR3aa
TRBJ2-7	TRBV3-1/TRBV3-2	ASSRGTSGFLEQY
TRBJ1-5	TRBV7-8	ASSSGQGGNQPQH
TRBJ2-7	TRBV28	ASSLSGTGHYEQY
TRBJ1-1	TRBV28	ASSPPGTGDPNTEAF
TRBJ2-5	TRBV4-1	ASSQGHGSSETQY
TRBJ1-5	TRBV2	ASTAAVSWNQPQH
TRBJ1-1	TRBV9	ASSAGWGDTEAF
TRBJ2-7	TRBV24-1	ATSDSSSGSPRGEQY
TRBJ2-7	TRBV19	ASSPSAGIYEQY
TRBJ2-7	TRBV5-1	ASSSDRGQY
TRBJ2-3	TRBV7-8	ASSVDLGGADTQY
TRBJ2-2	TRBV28	ASSFLDRNTGELF
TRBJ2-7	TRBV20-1	SASNLGQQLGQY
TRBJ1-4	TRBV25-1	ASSDQGRVNEKLF
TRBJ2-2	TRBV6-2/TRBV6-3	ASSYSRGTGELF
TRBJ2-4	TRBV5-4	ASSPDSQYIQY
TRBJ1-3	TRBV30	AWRKTGTPSGNTIY
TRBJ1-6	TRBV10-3	ASRTGQDNSPLH
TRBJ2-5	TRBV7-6	ASSLYSQQETQY
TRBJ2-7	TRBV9	ASSVTSGRALYEQY
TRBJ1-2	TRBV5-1	ASSSTWALHSGYT
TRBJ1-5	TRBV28	ASRQGFKGNQPQH